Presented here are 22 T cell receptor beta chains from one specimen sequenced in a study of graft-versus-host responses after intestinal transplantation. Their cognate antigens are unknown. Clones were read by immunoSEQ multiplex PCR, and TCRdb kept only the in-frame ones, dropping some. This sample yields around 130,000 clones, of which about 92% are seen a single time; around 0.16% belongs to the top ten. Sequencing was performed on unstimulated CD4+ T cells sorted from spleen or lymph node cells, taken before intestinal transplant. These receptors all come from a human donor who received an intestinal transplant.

This chain's CDR3 is CASSVAPGNTEAFF. CDR3 in DNA: TGTGCCAGCAGCGTAGCTCCAGGGAACACTGAAGCTTTCTTT. J is TRBJ1-1 and V is TRBV9; D call uncertain. Germline loops: CDR1 SGDLS, CDR2 YYNGEE. This CDR3 contains 14 residues. V was trimmed by 0 bases and J by 1 base, leaving 7 bases between them.

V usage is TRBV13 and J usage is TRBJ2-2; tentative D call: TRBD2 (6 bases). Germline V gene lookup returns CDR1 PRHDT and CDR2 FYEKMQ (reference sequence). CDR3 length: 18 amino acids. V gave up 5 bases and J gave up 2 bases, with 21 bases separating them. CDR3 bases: TGTGCCAGCAGCCACCGAGGTATAGCGGCACTTAACACCGGGGAGCTGTTTTTT. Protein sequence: CASSHRGIAALNTGELFF.

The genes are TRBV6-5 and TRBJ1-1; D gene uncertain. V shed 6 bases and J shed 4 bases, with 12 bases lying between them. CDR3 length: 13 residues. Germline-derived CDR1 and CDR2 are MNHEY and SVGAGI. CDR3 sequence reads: CASSTSLGTEAFF. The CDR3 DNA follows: TGTGCCAGCAGCACGAGTTTAGGCACTGAAGCTTTCTTT.

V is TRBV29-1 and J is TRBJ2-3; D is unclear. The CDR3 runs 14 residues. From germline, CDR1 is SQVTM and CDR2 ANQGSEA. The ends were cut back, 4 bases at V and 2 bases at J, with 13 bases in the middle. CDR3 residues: CSVATGLNTDTQYF. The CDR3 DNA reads TGCAGCGTTGCCACGGGTCTAAACACAGATACGCAGTATTTT.

CDR3 amino acids: CASSRGRKDTQYF. The CDR3 region has the DNA TGTGCCAGCAGCCGGGGGAGGAAAGATACGCAGTATTTT. This chain uses TRBV5-6 with TRBJ2-3; D might be TRBD2 (6 bases). The CDR3 covers 13 residues. V lost 4 bases and J 5 bases, leaving 11 bases between the germline ends. The germline V gene has CDR1 SGHDT and CDR2 YYEEEE.

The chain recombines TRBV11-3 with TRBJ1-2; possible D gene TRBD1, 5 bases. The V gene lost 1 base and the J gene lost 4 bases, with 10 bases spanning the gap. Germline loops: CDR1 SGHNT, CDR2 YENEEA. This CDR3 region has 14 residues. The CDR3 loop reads CASSLGGNSYGYTF. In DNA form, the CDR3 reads TGTGCCAGCAGCTTAGGGGGGAATAGCTATGGCTACACCTTC.

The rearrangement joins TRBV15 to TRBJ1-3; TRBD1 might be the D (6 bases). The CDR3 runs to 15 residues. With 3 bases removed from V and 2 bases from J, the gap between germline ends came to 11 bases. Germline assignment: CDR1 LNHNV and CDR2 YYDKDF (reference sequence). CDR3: CATSSGDRPGNTIYF. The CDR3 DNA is TGTGCCACCAGCAGCGGAGACAGGCCTGGAAACACCATATATTTT. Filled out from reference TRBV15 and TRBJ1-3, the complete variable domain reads DAMVIQNPRYQVTQFGKPVTLSCSQTLNHNVMYWYQQKSSQAPKLLFHYYDKDFNNEADTPDNFQSRRPNTSFCFLDIRSPGLGDTAMYLCATSSGDRPGNTIYFGEGSWLTVV.

This CDR3 is CATSRDGGRFTGELFF. CDR3 in DNA: TGTGCCACCAGCAGAGATGGAGGGCGGTTCACCGGGGAGCTGTTTTTT. The gene calls are TRBV15 and TRBJ2-2; D possibly corresponds to TRBD2 (6 bases). In germline, CDR1 is LNHNV, CDR2 YYDKDF (reference sequence). The CDR3 runs 16 residues. Trimming shortened V by 0 bases and J by 4 bases, and 12 bases separated the two germline ends.

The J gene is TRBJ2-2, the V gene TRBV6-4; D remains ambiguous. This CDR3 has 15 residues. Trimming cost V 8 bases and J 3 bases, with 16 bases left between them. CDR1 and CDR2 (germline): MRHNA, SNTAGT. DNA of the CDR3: TGTGCCAGCGTGGACGGCTTTATTTACACCGGGGAGCTGTTTTTT. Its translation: CASVDGFIYTGELFF.

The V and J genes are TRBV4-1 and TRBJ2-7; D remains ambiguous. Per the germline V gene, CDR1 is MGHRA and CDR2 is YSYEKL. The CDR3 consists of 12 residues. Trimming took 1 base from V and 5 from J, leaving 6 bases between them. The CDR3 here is CASSQGVNEQYF. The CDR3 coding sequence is TGCGCCAGCAGCCAAGGTGTAAACGAGCAGTACTTC.

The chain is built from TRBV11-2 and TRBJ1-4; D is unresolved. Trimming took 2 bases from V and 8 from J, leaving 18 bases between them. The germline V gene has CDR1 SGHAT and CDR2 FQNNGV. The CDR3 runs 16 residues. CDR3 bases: TGTGCCAGCAGCTTAAATGCTGGACTCGGAGGCGAAAAACTGTTTTTT. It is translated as CASSLNAGLGGEKLFF.

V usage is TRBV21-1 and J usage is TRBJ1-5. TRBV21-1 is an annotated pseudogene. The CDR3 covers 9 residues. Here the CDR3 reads CAPDQPQHF. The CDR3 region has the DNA TGTGCCCCCGATCAGCCCCAGCATTTT.

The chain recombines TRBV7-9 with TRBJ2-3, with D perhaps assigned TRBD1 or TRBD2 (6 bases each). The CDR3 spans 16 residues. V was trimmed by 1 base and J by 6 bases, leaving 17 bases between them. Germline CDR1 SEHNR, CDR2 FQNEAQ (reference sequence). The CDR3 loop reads CASSLVSWGAGDTQYF. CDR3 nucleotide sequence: TGTGCCAGCAGCTTAGTGTCTTGGGGGGCAGGGGATACGCAGTATTTT. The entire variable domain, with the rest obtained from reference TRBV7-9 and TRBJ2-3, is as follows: DTGVSQNPRHKITKRGQNVTFRCDPISEHNRLYWYRQTLGQGPEFLTYFQNEAQLEKSRLLSDRFSAERPKGSFSTLEIQRTEQGDSAMYLCASSLVSWGAGDTQYFGPGTRLTVL.

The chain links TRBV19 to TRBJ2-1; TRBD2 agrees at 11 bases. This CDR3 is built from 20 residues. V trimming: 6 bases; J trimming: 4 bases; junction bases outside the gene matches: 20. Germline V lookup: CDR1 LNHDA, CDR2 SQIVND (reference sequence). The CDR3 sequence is CASSRHSLPGLAVLYNEQFF. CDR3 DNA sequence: TGTGCCAGTAGCCGTCACTCCCTACCGGGACTAGCGGTTCTATACAATGAGCAGTTCTTC.

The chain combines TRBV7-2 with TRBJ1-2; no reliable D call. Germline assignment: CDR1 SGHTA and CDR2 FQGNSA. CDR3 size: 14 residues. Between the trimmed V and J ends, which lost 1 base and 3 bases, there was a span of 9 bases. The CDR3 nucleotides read TGTGCCAGCAGCTTAGAGTGGCAGGACTATGGCTACACCTTC. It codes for CASSLEWQDYGYTF.

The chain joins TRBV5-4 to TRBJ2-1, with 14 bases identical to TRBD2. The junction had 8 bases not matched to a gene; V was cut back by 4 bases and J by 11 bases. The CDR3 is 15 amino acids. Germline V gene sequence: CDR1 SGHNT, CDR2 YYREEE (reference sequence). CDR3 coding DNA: TGTGCCAGCAGCCCGACTAGCGGGGGGGCGCTACAGCAGTTCTTC. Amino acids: CASSPTSGGALQQFF. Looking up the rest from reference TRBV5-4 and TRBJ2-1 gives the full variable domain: ETGVTQSPTHLIKTRGQQVTLRCSSQSGHNTVSWYQQALGQGPQFIFQYYREEENGRGNFPPRFSGLQFPNYSSELNVNALELDDSALYLCASSPTSGGALQQFFGPGTRLTVL.

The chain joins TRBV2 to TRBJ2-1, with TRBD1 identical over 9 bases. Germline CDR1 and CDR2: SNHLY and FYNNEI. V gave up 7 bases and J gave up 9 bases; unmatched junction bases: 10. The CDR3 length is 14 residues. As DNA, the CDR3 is TGTGCCAGCACCGACAGGGGGGCCTACGGTGAGCAGTTCTTC. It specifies CASTDRGAYGEQFF.

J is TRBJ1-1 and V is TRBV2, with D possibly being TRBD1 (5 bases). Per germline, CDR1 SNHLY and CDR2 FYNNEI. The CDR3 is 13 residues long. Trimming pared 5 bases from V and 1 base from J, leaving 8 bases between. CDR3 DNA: TGTGCCAGCAGTCTTCAGGGGAACACTGAAGCTTTCTTT. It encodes CASSLQGNTEAFF.

The CDR3 sequence is CASSVGQAMNTEAFF. The CDR3 nucleotides are TGTGCCAGCAGCGTAGGTCAGGCCATGAACACTGAAGCTTTCTTT. The rearrangement uses TRBV9 and TRBJ1-1; D unclear. The CDR3 extends over 15 amino acids. V was shortened by 0 bases and J by 0 bases, with 9 bases between the two germline ends. The germline V gene has CDR1 SGDLS and CDR2 YYNGEE.

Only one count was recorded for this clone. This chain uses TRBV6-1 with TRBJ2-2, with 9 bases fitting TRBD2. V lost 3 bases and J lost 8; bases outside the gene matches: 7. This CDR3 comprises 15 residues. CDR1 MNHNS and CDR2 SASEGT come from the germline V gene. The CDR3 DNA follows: TGTGCCAGCAGTGAGCAGCGGGGGGTTTCAGGGGAGCTGTTTTTT. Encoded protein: CASSEQRGVSGELFF.

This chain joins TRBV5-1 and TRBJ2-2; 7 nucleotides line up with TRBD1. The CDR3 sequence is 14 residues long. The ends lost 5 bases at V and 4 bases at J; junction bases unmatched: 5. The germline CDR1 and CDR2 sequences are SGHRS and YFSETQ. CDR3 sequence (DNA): TGCGCCAGCAGAAGGGACAGCCCCACCGGGGAGCTGTTTTTT. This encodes CASRRDSPTGELFF.

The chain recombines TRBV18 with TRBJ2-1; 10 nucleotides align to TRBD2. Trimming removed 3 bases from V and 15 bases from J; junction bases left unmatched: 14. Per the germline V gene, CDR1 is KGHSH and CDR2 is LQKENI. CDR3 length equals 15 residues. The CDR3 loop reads CASSPTHSAGGPRFF. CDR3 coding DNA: TGTGCCAGCTCACCTACCCACTCAGCGGGGGGGCCCCGGTTCTTC. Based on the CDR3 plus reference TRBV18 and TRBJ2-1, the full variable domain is NAGVMQNPRHLVRRRGQEARLRCSPMKGHSHVYWYRQLPEEGLKFMVYLQKENIIDESGMPKERFSAEFPKEGPSILRIQQVVRGDSAAYFCASSPTHSAGGPRFFGPGTRLTVL.